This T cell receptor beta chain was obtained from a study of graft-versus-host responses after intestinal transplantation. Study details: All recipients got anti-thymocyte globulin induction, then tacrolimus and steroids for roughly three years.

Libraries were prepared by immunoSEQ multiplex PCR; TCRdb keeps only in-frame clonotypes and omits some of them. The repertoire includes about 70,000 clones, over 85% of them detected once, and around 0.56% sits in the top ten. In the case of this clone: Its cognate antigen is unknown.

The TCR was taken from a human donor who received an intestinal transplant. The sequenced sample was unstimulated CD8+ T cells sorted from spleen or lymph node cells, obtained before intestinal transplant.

The DNA of the CDR3 is TGCGCCAGCAGCCAAGGGCCTAGCCCTGGGGGCTCCTACAATGAGCAGTTCTTC. This gives the protein CASSQGPSPGGSYNEQFF. The J gene is TRBJ2-1, the V gene TRBV4-1; D could derive from TRBD1 or TRBD2 (5 bases each). V lost 1 base, J lost 0 bases, and 16 bases lay in between. This CDR3 comprises 18 residues. Germline loops: CDR1 MGHRA, CDR2 YSYEKL.